This TCR beta chain was sequenced for a study of CD8 T cells in ankylosing spondylitis. Study-level findings and limits: Some of the motif variants had earlier been found in reactive arthritis patients' fluid and blood. A TCR beta motif of fewer than 10 highly homologous variants seemed to mark ankylosing spondylitis blood.

This CDR3 has 13 residues. The germline V and J ends were trimmed by 5 bases and 6 bases, with 14 bases remaining between them. This clonotype was recorded a few times. What it binds is not known. In making TCR beta libraries, quantitative 5'-RACE with molecular barcodes was used. TCRdb reanalysed the 5' RACE reads using MiXCR and keeps one entry per CDR3 protein. This table has 400,000 to 450,000 distinct CDR3 sequences, roughly 17% appearing once. The sample consisted of blood, either unsorted or a sorted T cell fraction (not recorded which). This chain joins TRBV12-3 or TRBV12-4 and TRBJ2-7; tentatively, D is TRBD1 (6 bases). The TCR originated in a male donor with ankylosing spondylitis. The CDR3 region is CASSTQKQGEQYF. CDR3 in DNA: TGTGCCAGCAGTACCCAAAAACAGGGCGAGCAGTACTTC.